A single sample is the source of the 21 T cell receptor beta chains below, sequenced in a study of blood T cell repertoires in COVID-19. The protocol was immunoSEQ multiplex PCR, while the TCRdb copy is restricted to in-frame clones and leaves out a portion. The repertoire holds just over 150,000 clones, with around 80% as singletons. Sequenced sample: peripheral blood. Source of these receptors: a man aged 60 to 69 with acute or convalescent COVID-19.

This clone was seen a few times. J is TRBJ2-1 and V is TRBV6-1, with a weak D call TRBD2 (5 bases). The V gene's germline CDR1 is MNHNS and CDR2 SASEGT. The CDR3 sequence is 16 residues long. V gave up 1 base and J gave up 5 bases, with 15 bases separating them. The DNA for the CDR3 is TGTGCCAGCAGTGAAGGGGCTGCGGGCGCTAACAATGAGCAGTTCTTC. It is translated as CASSEGAAGANNEQFF.

The V call is TRBV5-4, the J call TRBJ2-3, with D perhaps TRBD2 (5 bases). The CDR3 has 15 residues. Trimming took 2 bases from V and 2 from J, leaving 12 bases between them. Germline CDR1 and CDR2: SGHNT and YYREEE (reference sequence). Written as DNA, the CDR3 is TGTGCCAGCAGCTTAGGTAGCGCCTTCACAGATACGCAGTATTTT. This translates into CASSLGSAFTDTQYF. Supplemented by reference TRBV5-4 and TRBJ2-3, the full variable domain reads ETGVTQSPTHLIKTRGQQVTLRCSSQSGHNTVSWYQQALGQGPQFIFQYYREEENGRGNFPPRFSGLQFPNYSSELNVNALELDDSALYLCASSLGSAFTDTQYFGPGTRLTVL.

The rearrangement links TRBV12-3 or TRBV12-4 to TRBJ2-7; D is uncertain. Trimming shortened V by 9 bases and J by 4 bases, and 10 bases separated the two germline ends. The CDR3 is 11 residues long. DNA of the CDR3: TGTGCCAGTAGAGCCCGGTACGAGCAGTACTTC. Protein product: CASRARYEQYF.

This clone was observed a few times. This sequence joins TRBV7-9 and TRBJ1-1; 7 nucleotides match TRBD1. Unmatched junction bases numbered 7, after V lost 6 bases and J lost 6 bases. Germline CDR1 reads SEHNR; CDR2 reads FQNEAQ (reference sequence). The CDR3 contains 13 residues. The CDR3 loop is CASRGGTAPEAFF. In DNA, the CDR3 is TGTGCCAGCAGGGGCGGGACAGCCCCTGAAGCTTTCTTT.

The genes are TRBV19 and TRBJ1-1, with D possibly matching TRBD1 (6 bases). CDR1 is LNHDA, CDR2 SQIVND, per germline (reference sequence). The CDR3 contains 14 residues. Trimming stripped 6 bases from V and 4 bases from J, with 15 bases between. CDR3 amino acids: CASRRPGQGTEAFF. CDR3 DNA: TGTGCCAGTAGGCGCCCGGGACAAGGCACTGAAGCTTTCTTT.

The rearrangement uses TRBV24-1 and TRBJ2-2, with D possibly being TRBD2 (7 bases). The V gene's germline CDR1 is KGHDR and CDR2 SFDVKD. Trimming cost V 5 bases and J 0 bases, with 9 bases left between them. This CDR3 comprises 15 residues. Here the CDR3 reads CATSGGGANTGELFF. CDR3 coding DNA: TGTGCCACCAGTGGGGGGGGCGCGAACACCGGGGAGCTGTTTTTT.

This clone was seen only once. The V and J genes are TRBV29-1 and TRBJ2-7; maybe TRBD2 (7 bases). Germline V gene lookup returns CDR1 SQVTM and CDR2 ANQGSEA. There are 13 residues in the CDR3. V was cut by 4 bases and J by 3 bases, with 13 bases left in between. The CDR3 DNA follows: TGCAGCGTTGGGGGGGGCCTTGGCTACGAGCAGTACTTC. Its protein is CSVGGGLGYEQYF.

This rearrangement joins TRBV7-2 to TRBJ2-3; 9 bases agree with TRBD2. Germline loops: CDR1 SGHTA, CDR2 FQGNSA. Trimming removed 3 bases from V and 4 bases from J; junction bases left unmatched: 17. The CDR3 spans 19 residues. CDR3 sequence (DNA): TGTGCCAGCAGCTTTAGTACCCTTTCGGGCGGGAGGGGAGCAGATACGCAGTATTTT. Its translation: CASSFSTLSGGRGADTQYF.

This clone was seen only once. The DNA for the CDR3 is TGTGCCACCAGTGATCCGAGGGCGGCTAGCGGCAGCAATGAGCAGTTCTTC. Translated: CATSDPRAASGSNEQFF. The V and J genes are TRBV24-1 and TRBJ2-1, with 7 nucleotides matching TRBD2. J lost 6 bases, V lost 3 bases, and 13 bases had no gene match. CDR1 is KGHDR, CDR2 SFDVKD, per germline. There are 17 residues in the CDR3.

This chain joins TRBV10-3 and TRBJ2-5; TRBD1 might be the D (6 bases). Germline V gives CDR1 ENHRY, CDR2 SYGVKD. V lost 4 bases and J lost 2, with 8 bases in between. This CDR3 has 13 amino acids. CDR3 region: CAISATGQETQYF. The CDR3 DNA reads as TGTGCCATCAGTGCAACAGGGCAAGAGACCCAGTACTTC.

The chain combines TRBV19 with TRBJ1-4; TRBD1 matches at 8 bases. Germline V gene lookup returns CDR1 LNHDA and CDR2 SQIVND (reference sequence). V shed 5 bases and J 8 bases; nucleotides not matched to a gene: 10. The CDR3 consists of 15 residues. DNA for the CDR3: TGTGCCAGTAGTGCCAAGGACAGGGTGGAGGAAAAACTGTTTTTT. This translates into CASSAKDRVEEKLFF.

The chain is built from TRBV25-1 and TRBJ2-7; 10 bases line up with TRBD2. This CDR3 is 13 amino acids long. The germline V gene encodes CDR1 MGHDK and CDR2 SYGVNS. J gave up 2 bases and V 5 bases, and 0 bases lay outside the gene matches. CDR3 nucleotides: TGTGCCAGCAGTAGCGGGGGGGCCTACGAGCAGTACTTC. Amino acid sequence: CASSSGGAYEQYF.

This clone came up a few times. The V and J genes are TRBV5-5 and TRBJ1-2; 8 positions match TRBD1. The CDR3 runs to 13 residues. Germline V CDR1 and CDR2: SGHKS, YYEKEE (reference sequence). V was pared by 2 bases and J by 8 bases, with 5 bases of the junction left unmatched. The CDR3 protein is CASSFRQGNGYTF. The DNA for the CDR3 is TGTGCCAGCAGCTTCAGACAGGGGAACGGCTACACCTTC.

This clone was observed a few times. The chain employs TRBV4-2 and TRBJ2-7, with 8 bases fitting TRBD1. Unmatched junction bases numbered 0, after V lost 0 bases and J lost 2 bases. Looked up from germline, CDR1 is LGHNA and CDR2 is YNFKEQ. The CDR3 consists of 14 residues. CDR3 residues: CASSQDRGPYEQYF. In DNA form, the CDR3 reads TGTGCCAGCAGCCAAGACAGGGGGCCCTACGAGCAGTACTTC.

This clone came up once. The chain has TRBV12-3 or TRBV12-4 and TRBJ1-4; 7 bases fit TRBD1. V was clipped by 5 bases and J by 7 bases; unmatched bases: 4. The CDR3 contains 13 residues. CDR3: CASSTGQLEKLFF. The CDR3 bases are TGTGCCAGCAGTACGGGACAGCTTGAAAAACTGTTTTTT.

This chain joins TRBV7-9 and TRBJ2-1; D is undetermined. The ends were cut back, 3 bases at V and 6 bases at J, with 12 bases in the middle. Germline CDR1 SEHNR, CDR2 FQNEAQ (reference sequence). This CDR3 is built from 14 residues. The CDR3 DNA reads TGTGCCAGCAGCTTTAGCTTGACGGCCAATGAGCAGTTCTTC. Its translation: CASSFSLTANEQFF.

This clone was counted a few times. The chain carries TRBV5-6 and TRBJ2-1; TRBD2 aligns across 15 bases. The J segment lost 4 bases and the V segment lost 3 bases, leaving 8 bases of the junction unmatched. The CDR3 runs to 18 residues. In germline, CDR1 is SGHDT, CDR2 YYEEEE. DNA for the CDR3: TGTGCCAGCAGCTGGACTAGCGGGAGGGCCCTCTTGTACAATGAGCAGTTCTTC. Amino acid sequence: CASSWTSGRALLYNEQFF.

This sequence joins TRBV18 and TRBJ1-2, with 7 bases identical to TRBD1. The CDR3 extends over 13 amino acids. The germline CDR1 and CDR2 sequences are KGHSH and LQKENI. The V segment lost 5 bases and the J segment 9 bases; nucleotides outside the gene matches: 9. CDR3 region: CASSLQGRNRYTF. DNA for the CDR3: TGTGCCAGCTCATTACAGGGGAGGAATCGCTACACCTTC.

The genes are TRBV2 and TRBJ1-3; TRBD1 aligns across 8 bases. The CDR3 sequence is 13 residues long. The germline gives CDR1 SNHLY, CDR2 FYNNEI. Trimming removed 7 bases from V and 4 bases from J; junction bases left unmatched: 3. The CDR3 DNA is TGTGCCAGCACGACAGGGGTCGGAAACACCATATATTTT. Its protein is CASTTGVGNTIYF. Combining the CDR3 with reference TRBV2 and TRBJ1-3 gives the whole variable domain EPEVTQTPSHQVTQMGQEVILRCVPISNHLYFYWYRQILGQKVEFLVSFYNNEISEKSEIFDDQFSVERPDGSNFTLKIRSTKLEDSAMYFCASTTGVGNTIYFGEGSWLTVV.

J is TRBJ1-5 and V is TRBV4-3; no reliable D call. Per germline, CDR1 LGHNA and CDR2 YSLEER. Trimming pared 5 bases from V and 4 bases from J, leaving 15 bases between. CDR3 length equals 15 residues. The CDR3 DNA is TGCGCCAGCAGCTCAGAGTTCCAGGCTAATCAGCCCCAGCATTTT. Its translation is CASSSEFQANQPQHF.

This sequence joins TRBV4-3 and TRBJ1-5; D unresolved. Germline V gene data show CDR1 as LGHNA and CDR2 as YSLEER. The CDR3 has 21 residues. V was trimmed by 0 bases and J by 0 bases, leaving 24 bases between them. The CDR3 here is CASSQEWTEGRMSYSNQPQHF. CDR3 nucleotide sequence: TGCGCCAGCAGCCAAGAGTGGACGGAAGGGAGGATGAGCTATAGCAATCAGCCCCAGCATTTT.